The 24 T cell receptor beta chains listed next were all sequenced from one sample in a study of blood T cells in healthy people across ages. Then a second PCR, running about 6 to 12 cycles, was carried out with a sample-barcoded 5' primer and a J-beta primer mix. TCRdb re-called the 5' RACE reads through MiXCR, storing one row per CDR3 protein. Found here are 270,000 or so distinct CDR3 sequences, 25% to 30% of them singletons; the top ten hold 29%. Source material: blood. The receptors were sampled from a woman in her 70s in good health.

This clonotype was seen a few times. V and J are TRBV27 and TRBJ2-5; D remains ambiguous. Germline assignment: CDR1 MNHEY and CDR2 SMNVEV (reference sequence). The CDR3 has 15 amino acids. Trimming removed 6 bases from V and 1 base from J, with 15 bases in between. The CDR3 bases are TGTGCCAGCAGACTGGGGAATAGCCTCCAAGAGACCCAGTACTTC. Translated, it gives CASRLGNSLQETQYF.

The chain has TRBV27 and TRBJ2-5, with 10 bases lining up with TRBD2. In germline, CDR1 is MNHEY, CDR2 SMNVEV (reference sequence). The CDR3 covers 14 residues. The V segment lost 5 bases and the J segment 2 bases; nucleotides outside the gene matches: 2. In DNA form, the CDR3 reads TGTGCCAGCAGTAGCGGGAGGGCTCAAGAGACCCAGTACTTC. Translating gives CASSSGRAQETQYF.

This clonotype appeared a few times. This rearrangement joins TRBV7-9 to TRBJ1-1; D call uncertain. This CDR3 spans 10 amino acids. With 5 bases removed from V and 10 bases from J, the gap between germline ends came to 8 bases. Germline lookup yields CDR1 SEHNR and CDR2 FQNEAQ (reference sequence). In nucleotides, the CDR3 is TGTGCCAGCAGCGCGAGTCGAGCTTTCTTT. Translation: CASSASRAFF.

In this sample, this clonotype turned up a few times. The chain links TRBV7-9 to TRBJ1-4; 9 bases agree with TRBD1. V lost 6 bases to trimming and J lost 7 bases; unmatched junction nucleotides: 9. From germline, CDR1 is SEHNR and CDR2 FQNEAQ (reference sequence). This CDR3 spans 15 amino acids. CDR3 DNA: TGTGCCAGCAGTAATTACCGGGACAGGGCTGAAAAACTGTTTTTT. It is translated as CASSNYRDRAEKLFF.

The rearrangement joins TRBV4-2 to TRBJ1-2; perhaps TRBD1 as D (6 bases). Trimming shortened V by 1 base and J by 8 bases, and 14 bases separated the two germline ends. The CDR3 has 14 amino acids. Germline values: CDR1 LGHNA, CDR2 YNFKEQ. The CDR3 here is CASSQAPGEGGYTF. The CDR3 DNA sequence: TGTGCCAGCAGCCAAGCCCCAGGGGAAGGAGGCTACACCTTC.

This clonotype was found a few times. The V gene is TRBV11-3, the J gene TRBJ2-1; 8 bases match TRBD1. V trimming: 2 bases; J trimming: 10 bases; junction bases outside the gene matches: 4. Germline CDR1 reads SGHNT; CDR2 reads YENEEA. The CDR3 loop spans 13 amino acids. The CDR3 DNA reads TGTGCCAGCAGCTTACGACAGGGGAACGAGCAGTTCTTC. This encodes CASSLRQGNEQFF. The full variable domain, rest sourced from reference TRBV11-3 and TRBJ2-1, is EAGVVQSPRYKIIEKKQPVAFWCNPISGHNTLYWYLQNLGQGPELLIRYENEEAVDDSQLPKDRFSAERLKGVDSTLKIQPAELGDSAVYLCASSLRQGNEQFFGPGTRLTVL.

The V and J genes are TRBV28 and TRBJ1-5; D ambiguous. The CDR3 is 13 residues long. Germline V gene sequence: CDR1 MDHEN, CDR2 SYDVKM. The V end lost 2 bases, the J end lost 0 bases, and 2 bases lay between the germline ends. The CDR3 is CASSLLSNQPQHF. CDR3 DNA: TGTGCCAGCAGTTTACTTAGCAATCAGCCCCAGCATTTT.

This clonotype was detected only once. The chain couples TRBV28 to TRBJ1-1; the D gene is possibly TRBD1 (5 bases). Between the trimmed V and J ends, which lost 2 bases and 8 bases, there was a span of 12 bases. CDR1 MDHEN and CDR2 SYDVKM come from the germline V gene. This CDR3 spans 13 amino acids. The DNA of the CDR3 is TGTGCCAGCAGTTTAGGACACGGAGAAGAAGCTTTCTTT. This translates into CASSLGHGEEAFF.

J is TRBJ2-1 and V is TRBV5-1; perhaps TRBD2 as D (6 bases). With 4 bases removed from V and 0 bases from J, the gap between germline ends came to 11 bases. CDR3 length: 15 amino acids. Germline CDR1 and CDR2: SGHRS and YFSETQ. CDR3 loop: CASSPTSSSYNEQFF. Here the CDR3 DNA reads TGCGCCAGCAGCCCGACTAGTAGCTCCTACAATGAGCAGTTCTTC.

In the case of this clonotype: Its ends do not fully match the called genes, so a read error is possible. The genes are TRBV20-1 and TRBJ2-5; D is ambiguous. The CDR3 covers 13 residues. CDR1 and CDR2 (germline): DFQATT, SNEGSKA (reference sequence). CDR3 residues: CSAEPLIEETQHF. As DNA, the CDR3 is TGCAGTGCTGAGCCACTAATAGAGGAGACCCAGCACTTC.

The genes are TRBV28 and TRBJ2-5; 12 positions agree with TRBD2. The J call may be in error: the DNA end matches TRBJ2-1 better. Germline values: CDR1 MDHEN, CDR2 SYDVKM. This CDR3 contains 14 residues. The DNA for the CDR3 is TGTGCCAGCAGTACTAGCGGGAGGAGGGGTGAGCAGTTCTTC. Protein: CASSTSGRRGEQFF.

This clonotype came up a few times. The genes are TRBV28 and TRBJ2-5, with 16 bases fitting TRBD2. J gave up 4 bases and V 4 bases, and 9 bases lay outside the gene matches. Germline-derived CDR1 and CDR2 are MDHEN and SYDVKM. The CDR3 runs 18 residues. CDR3 sequence (DNA): TGTGCCAGCAGTTCGCCGGGACTAGCGGGAGGGCGGGGAGAGACCCAGTACTTC. Translated, it gives CASSSPGLAGGRGETQYF.

The rearrangement links TRBV6-6 to TRBJ1-2; D is unclear. V was trimmed by 1 base and J by 8 bases, leaving 5 bases between them. CDR1 and CDR2 from the germline V gene are MNHNY and SVGAGI (reference sequence). The CDR3 is made up of 11 amino acids. CDR3 region: CASSYFGGYTF. The CDR3 DNA is TGTGCCAGCAGTTACTTTGGGGGCTACACCTTC.

The chain couples TRBV20-1 to TRBJ2-1, with D possibly matching TRBD2 (5 bases). CDR1 DFQATT and CDR2 SNEGSKA come from the germline V gene (reference sequence). The V and J ends lost 2 bases and 8 bases respectively, with 28 bases between them. The CDR3 is 18 amino acids. The chain's CDR3 is CSARKDRKLELYHDEQFF. The DNA for the CDR3 is TGCAGTGCTAGAAAAGACCGCAAACTAGAACTTTATCACGATGAGCAGTTCTTC.

A note on this clonotype: A read error may explain this, as a much larger clone is one base away. This chain links TRBV27 with TRBJ2-2; the D gene is possibly TRBD1 (7 bases). The CDR3 is 15 residues long. Germline lookup yields CDR1 MNHEY and CDR2 SMNVEV (reference sequence). Here the CDR3 DNA reads TGTGCCAGCAGTCTACAGGGGATGAACACCGGGGGGCTGTTTTTT. Translated, it gives CASSLQGMNTGGLFF.

This clonotype was seen many times. The J gene is TRBJ2-3, the V gene TRBV7-9; a possible D gene is TRBD1 (6 bases). Trimming pared 5 bases from V and 1 base from J, leaving 10 bases between. This CDR3 contains 14 residues. In germline, CDR1 is SEHNR, CDR2 FQNEAQ (reference sequence). Here the CDR3 reads CASSPSGGTDTQYF. The CDR3 bases are TGTGCCAGCAGCCCCTCAGGGGGCACAGATACGCAGTATTTT.

V is TRBV28 and J is TRBJ2-7; D not resolved. The end of the DNA aligns better with TRBJ2-5, so the J call may be wrong. This CDR3 is built from 16 residues. Germline values: CDR1 MDHEN, CDR2 SYDVKM. In DNA, the CDR3 is TGTGCCAGCAGTCCTCCGGCGGAAGAGGAGAGAGAGACCCAGTACTTC. It specifies CASSPPAEEERETQYF.

This clonotype has a handful of counts. The chain couples TRBV5-1 to TRBJ2-5, with 7 nucleotides matching TRBD1. The tail of the sequence fits TRBJ2-1 better, so the J call may be wrong. This CDR3 comprises 14 residues. Germline values: CDR1 SGHRS, CDR2 YFSETQ. Here the CDR3 reads CASSLWDRDNEQFF. In nucleotides, the CDR3 is TGCGCCAGCAGCTTGTGGGACAGAGACAATGAGCAGTTCTTC.

Only a few counts were recorded for this clonotype. The V gene is TRBV5-1, the J gene TRBJ2-1, with TRBD2 matching 11 bases. Germline V gene data show CDR1 as SGHRS and CDR2 as YFSETQ. The CDR3 covers 16 residues. Unmatched junction bases numbered 6, after V lost 0 bases and J lost 7 bases. The CDR3 sequence is CASSLVLAGGRNEQFF. Here the CDR3 DNA reads TGCGCCAGCAGCTTGGTGCTAGCGGGAGGAAGAAATGAGCAGTTCTTC.

About this clonotype: A much larger clone sits a single nucleotide away, making a read error possible. This chain connects TRBV29-1 to TRBJ2-2; 13 positions agree with TRBD2. Looked up from germline, CDR1 is SQVTM and CDR2 is ANQGSEA. The CDR3 has 17 residues. J lost 3 bases, V lost 8 bases, and 12 bases had no gene match. As DNA, the CDR3 is TGCAGCAAGGGACTAGCGGGATTTATGGGGTACACCGGGGAGCTGTTTTTT. This translates into CSKGLAGFMGYTGELFF.

This clonotype was counted between two and nine times. The J gene is TRBJ1-5, the V gene TRBV25-1; weak D call: TRBD1 (5 bases). Looked up from germline, CDR1 is MGHDK and CDR2 is SYGVNS. This CDR3 has 14 amino acids. V was cut by 4 bases and J by 9 bases, with 16 bases left in between. The CDR3 here is CASSGWTDTAPQHF. CDR3 nucleotides: TGTGCCAGCAGTGGATGGACGGACACCGCGCCCCAGCATTTT.

This clonotype was seen repeatedly, ten times or more. V is TRBV29-1 and J is TRBJ1-2; D remains ambiguous. The V end was cut by 1 base, the J end by 2 bases, with 2 bases between. The CDR3 runs to 11 residues. Germline V gene lookup returns CDR1 SQVTM and CDR2 ANQGSEA. The CDR3 DNA reads as TGCAGCGTTGAAGGGAACTATGGCTACACCTTC. This gives the protein CSVEGNYGYTF.

The chain employs TRBV28 and TRBJ2-3; a weak D match, TRBD1 (6 bases). CDR1 MDHEN and CDR2 SYDVKM come from the germline V gene. This CDR3 has 17 residues. The germline V and J ends were trimmed by 1 base and 0 bases, with 14 bases remaining between them. CDR3 amino acids: CASSLSTGMGSTDTQYF. The CDR3 bases are TGTGCCAGCAGTTTATCCACAGGGATGGGTAGCACAGATACGCAGTATTTT.

This clonotype was seen ten or more times. The chain carries TRBV20-1 and TRBJ2-1, with D uncertain. V lost 3 bases and J lost 1, with 7 bases in between. The germline gives CDR1 DFQATT, CDR2 SNEGSKA (reference sequence). CDR3 length: 13 residues. DNA of the CDR3: TGCAGTGCTAGCGACGGTTCCTACAATGAGCAGTTCTTC. Protein sequence: CSASDGSYNEQFF.